Included here is one TCR beta chain sequence, with context. Its antigen is currently unknown. This specimen comes from a study of T cell responses to AZD1222 COVID-19 vaccine. General study points: Donor demographics were predominantly white British with a female majority; clonal diversity may be underestimated. Spike-specific TCR breadth and depth rose after two AZD1222 doses. Baseline seropositivity characterized only a handful of AZD1222 recipients.

Libraries were prepared by immunoSEQ multiplex PCR; TCRdb keeps only in-frame clonotypes and omits some of them. The sample carries more than 120,000 clones, nearly 90% recorded once. This CDR3 comprises 13 residues. Germline CDR1 is SGHAT and CDR2 is FQNNGV. V shed 2 bases and J shed 0 bases, with 4 bases lying between them. The material was peripheral blood, obtained 28 days after the second dose of the MenACWY control vaccine. The receptor's source is an adult who received the MenACWY meningococcal vaccine as a control. The chain has TRBV11-2 and TRBJ1-1; D uncertain. This CDR3 is CASSLRLNTEAFF. CDR3 sequence (DNA): TGTGCCAGCAGCTTAAGGCTGAACACTGAAGCTTTCTTT. Drawing the rest from reference TRBV11-2 and TRBJ1-1, the complete variable domain is EAGVAQSPRYKIIEKRQSVAFWCNPISGHATLYWYQQILGQGPKLLIQFQNNGVVDDSQLPKDRFSAERLKGVDSTLKIQPAKLEDSAVYLCASSLRLNTEAFFGQGTRLTVV.